This T cell receptor (beta chain) was recorded in a study of cytomegalovirus exposure and HLA in healthy donors. Across the study: In a later analysis, it was reported that the 120 or so validation repertoires had been produced on the same platform as the 500 to 750 repertoires belonging to the first cohort. Study-wide findings and caveats: According to the study, around 160 TCR beta chains were cytomegalovirus-associated.

Comment on this clone: Its antigen remains unknown.

The validation cohort, a group of around 120 subjects, included the donors and was separate from the roughly 670-subject first cohort. V dropped 3 bases and J dropped 4; count of bases not matched to a gene: 0. Germline assignment: CDR1 SGDLS and CDR2 YYNGEE. The CDR3 loop spans 12 amino acids. Repertoires were generated with immunoSEQ multiplex PCR, while TCRdb's copy carries only in-frame clones and drops some. The sample has about 140,000 clones, 86% seen once. This receptor was identified in a man between 18 and 35 years old in good health and CMV-seronegative. The chain carries TRBV9 and TRBJ2-7; 8 bases align to TRBD1. The specimen was PBMCs. The DNA for the CDR3 is TGTGCCAGCAGCGGACAGGGGTACGAGCAGTACTTC. It yields the protein CASSGQGYEQYF.